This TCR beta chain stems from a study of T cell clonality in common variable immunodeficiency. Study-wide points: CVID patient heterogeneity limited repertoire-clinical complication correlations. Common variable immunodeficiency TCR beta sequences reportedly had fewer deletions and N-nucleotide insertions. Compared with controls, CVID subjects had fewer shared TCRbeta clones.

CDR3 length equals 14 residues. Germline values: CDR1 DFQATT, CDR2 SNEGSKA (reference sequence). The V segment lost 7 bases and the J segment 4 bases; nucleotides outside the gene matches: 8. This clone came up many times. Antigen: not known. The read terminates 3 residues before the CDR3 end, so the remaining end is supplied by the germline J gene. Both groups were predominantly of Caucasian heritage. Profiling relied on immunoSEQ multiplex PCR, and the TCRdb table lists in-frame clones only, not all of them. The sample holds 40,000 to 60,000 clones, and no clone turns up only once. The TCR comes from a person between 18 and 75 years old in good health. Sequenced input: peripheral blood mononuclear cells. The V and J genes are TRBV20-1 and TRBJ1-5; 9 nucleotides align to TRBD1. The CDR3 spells CSVGTGRKNQPQHF. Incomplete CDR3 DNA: TGCAGTGTAGGGACAGGGAGGAAGAATCAGCCC.